This TCR beta chain came from a study of T cell responses to AZD1222 COVID-19 vaccine. General study results and limits: Unmutated regions of variants are reportedly targeted by nearly half of spike-specific TCRs. After two AZD1222 doses, spike-specific TCR breadth and depth rose versus day 0. Repertoire samples came only from after the peak T cell response. Clonal diversity was possibly underestimated, and white British individuals and females predominated among donors.

V was clipped by 0 bases and J by 3 bases, with 10 bases between them. The CDR3 has 14 residues. Germline V CDR1 and CDR2: SGDLS, YYNGEE. Clones were sequenced by immunoSEQ multiplex PCR, and TCRdb holds only the in-frame ones, with some missing. In the table there are more than 85,000 clones, around 90% of which are singletons. This clone came up once. The antigen remains undetermined. The sequence derives from an adult who received the AZD1222 COVID-19 vaccine. The material sequenced was peripheral blood, taken 28 days after the second AZD1222 dose. The rearrangement joins TRBV9 to TRBJ2-7, with a possible D match to TRBD2 (6 bases). For the CDR3, the DNA is TGTGCCAGCAGCGTAGGCGGGGCGCTCTACGAGCAGTACTTC. Its protein is CASSVGGALYEQYF.